A selection of T cell receptor beta chains follows, all from one sample in a study of T cell repertoires in cytomegalovirus infection. TCRdb itself ran the reads through MiXCR, one entry per CDR3 protein. The sample lists roughly 800,000 distinct CDR3 sequences; approximately 32% were seen once. Their specific antigens are unknown. The sequencing here drew on cultured CD8+ T cells from PBMCs, taken from culture after CMV antigen stimulation. The receptors come from a human donor in good health (CMV status not recorded). Some clones in this sample may be carry-over from other donors' samples. CDR3s include the opening cysteine and the closing phenylalanine or tryptophan. The D gene is left open where the match is weak. The listing skips clone size in some rows; elsewhere it reads once, few, many or a size class.

d_call,v_call,j_call,clone_size,cdr3_nt,cdr3_aa
-,TRBV7-6,TRBJ1-2,-,TGTGCCAGCAGCCTGCTGGGGGCTTGGTATGGCTACACCTTC,CASSLLGAWYGYTF
TRBD1,TRBV4-3,TRBJ1-1,-,TGCGCCAGCAGCCCAAAACAGGGGGCGGAGGCTTTCTTT,CASSPKQGAEAFF
TRBD1,TRBV5-1,TRBJ1-1,once,TGCGCCAGCAGCTTCCCACAGGGGGGAAACACTGAAGCTTTCTTT,CASSFPQGGNTEAFF
-,TRBV7-9,TRBJ2-3,many,TGTGCCAGCAGCTCCCCGGGTACCAAGGGAGATACGCAGTATTTT,CASSSPGTKGDTQYF
-,TRBV6-2/TRBV6-3,TRBJ1-1,-,TGTGCCAGCAGCCGCAGGGATAACACTGAAGCTTTCTTT,CASSRRDNTEAFF
TRBD1,TRBV29-1,TRBJ1-2,-,TGCAGCGCTAGGACAGGGGCGGGTGGCTACACCTTC,CSARTGAGGYTF
-,TRBV5-8,TRBJ2-2,once,TGTGCCAGCAGCCGCTTAGGACAAACAACCGGGGAGCTGTTTTTT,CASSRLGQTTGELFF
TRBD1,TRBV27,TRBJ1-5,-,TGTGCCAGCAGTTCAAATACAGGGGTCAATCAGCCCCAGCATTTT,CASSSNTGVNQPQHF
-,TRBV27,TRBJ2-2,-,TGTGCCAGCAGTTTACCGATAGGGGGTGTCACCGGGGAGCTGTTTTTT,CASSLPIGGVTGELFF
-,TRBV11-2,TRBJ2-3,-,TGTGCCAGCAGGTTAGTGGTGGATACGCAGTATTTT,CASRLVVDTQYF
-,TRBV6-8,TRBJ2-1,-,TGTGCCAGCAGTTACTCCAGGAGTTACAATGAGCAGTTCTTC,CASSYSRSYNEQFF
-,TRBV19,TRBJ1-5,-,TGTGCCAGTAGCGACAGCCAGCCCCAGCATTTT,CASSDSQPQHF
-,TRBV5-4,TRBJ1-1,few,TGTGCCAGCAGCTTGGCTCCCATAGCTTTCATGAACACTGAAGCTTTCTTT,CASSLAPIAFMNTEAFF
-,TRBV10-3,TRBJ2-1,few,TGTGCCATCAGCGACAGTGGGGAGCAGTTCTTC,CAISDSGEQFF
-,TRBV5-6,TRBJ2-1,few,TGTGCCAGCAGCCCCACGGGTTGGGATGAGCAGTTCTTC,CASSPTGWDEQFF
-,TRBV7-6,TRBJ2-1,few,TGTGCTAGCAGCCCCGATACTACGTCCTACAATGAGCAGTTCTTC,CASSPDTTSYNEQFF
TRBD1,TRBV7-6,TRBJ1-5,few,TGTGCCAGCAGCTTAGCGGCCGGAGCGGGACAGGGGTATCAGCCCCAGCATTTT,CASSLAAGAGQGYQPQHF
-,TRBV7-9,TRBJ1-4,-,TGTGCCAGCAACGATTACAGCGCCAATGAAAAACTGTTTTTT,CASNDYSANEKLFF
-,TRBV7-9,TRBJ2-3,-,TGTGCCAGCACCACTTTCGGGGGCCCTATCACAGATACGCAGTATTTT,CASTTFGGPITDTQYF